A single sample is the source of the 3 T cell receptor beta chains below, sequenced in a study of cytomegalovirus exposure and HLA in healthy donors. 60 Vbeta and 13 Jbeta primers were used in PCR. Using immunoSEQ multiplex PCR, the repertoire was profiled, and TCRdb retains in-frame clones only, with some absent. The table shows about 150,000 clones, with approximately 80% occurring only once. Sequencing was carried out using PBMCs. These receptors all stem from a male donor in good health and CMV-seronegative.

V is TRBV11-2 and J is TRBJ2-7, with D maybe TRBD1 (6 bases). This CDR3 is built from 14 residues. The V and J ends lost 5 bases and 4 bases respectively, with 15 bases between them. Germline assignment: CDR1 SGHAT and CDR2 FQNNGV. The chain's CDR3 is CASSPSGARYEQYF. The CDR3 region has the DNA TGTGCCAGCAGCCCGTCAGGGGCGCGTTACGAGCAGTACTTC.

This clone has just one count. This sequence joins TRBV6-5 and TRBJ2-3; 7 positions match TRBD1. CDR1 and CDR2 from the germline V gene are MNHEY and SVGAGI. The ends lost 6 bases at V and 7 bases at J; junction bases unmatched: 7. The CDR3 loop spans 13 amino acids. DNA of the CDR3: TGTGCCAGCAGAAGCCGGGACAGCTATACGCAGTATTTT. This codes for CASRSRDSYTQYF.

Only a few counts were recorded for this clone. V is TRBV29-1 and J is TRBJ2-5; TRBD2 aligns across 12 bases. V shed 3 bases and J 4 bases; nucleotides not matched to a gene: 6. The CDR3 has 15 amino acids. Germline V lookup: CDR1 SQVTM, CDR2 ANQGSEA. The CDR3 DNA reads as TGCAGCGTTGACCCTAGCGGGGGGGCCGGAGAGACCCAGTACTTC. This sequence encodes CSVDPSGGAGETQYF.